This T cell receptor beta chain came from a study of blood T cell repertoires in COVID-19. Study information: COVID-19 samples collected from the United States, Italy and Spain covered acute and convalescent phases. The cDNA or gDNA used as material had been derived from T cells, B-cell-depleted T cells, or PBMCs.

In the original analysis: Counts of nucleated cells, estimated from reference gene primer amplification, were obtained. Profiling relied on immunoSEQ multiplex PCR, and the TCRdb table lists in-frame clones only, not all of them. V and J calls plus clone size are reproduced from that table; the DNA served to infer D and trimming. The table lists tens of thousands of clones, about three quarters of them singletons. CDR1 is DFQATT and CDR2 is SNEGSKA in the germline V gene (reference sequence). With 6 bases removed from V and 1 base from J, the gap between germline ends came to 6 bases. There are 11 residues in the CDR3.

This sequence originates from a woman older than 75 with active or convalescent COVID-19. Sequenced: peripheral blood. The chain is built from TRBV20-1 and TRBJ1-2; no definite D call. The CDR3 DNA reads TGCAGTGCCCCCCTTAACTATGGCTACACCTTC. Its translation: CSAPLNYGYTF.